One sample yielded the 20 T cell receptor beta chains listed below, sequenced in a study of blood T cell repertoires in COVID-19. Generated by immunoSEQ multiplex PCR, the TCRdb table keeps only in-frame clones and is missing some. This table holds 300,000 to 350,000 clones, roughly 90% found once. Material: peripheral blood. These receptors were obtained from a man aged 25-45 years with COVID-19, enrolled during active disease.

The genes are TRBV7-9 and TRBJ2-1; 9 bases are a match to TRBD2. This CDR3 has 16 residues. With V trimmed by 4 bases and J by 5 bases, 9 bases remained unmatched. Germline V gives CDR1 SEHNR, CDR2 FQNEAQ (reference sequence). The CDR3 loop reads CASSSQTSGFDNEQFF. In DNA form, the CDR3 reads TGTGCCAGCAGCTCGCAGACTAGCGGCTTCGACAATGAGCAGTTCTTC. Full variable domain (remainder filled in from reference TRBV7-9 and TRBJ2-1): DTGVSQNPRHKITKRGQNVTFRCDPISEHNRLYWYRQTLGQGPEFLTYFQNEAQLEKSRLLSDRFSAERPKGSFSTLEIQRTEQGDSAMYLCASSSQTSGFDNEQFFGPGTRLTVL.

The chain employs TRBV11-3 and TRBJ2-1; 10 bases line up with TRBD2. V dropped 5 bases and J dropped 13; count of bases not matched to a gene: 17. This CDR3 has 16 residues. The germline V gene has CDR1 SGHNT and CDR2 YENEEA. CDR3: CASSRGGASGGLNQFF. Written as DNA, the CDR3 is TGTGCCAGCAGCCGGGGTGGGGCTAGCGGGGGCCTTAATCAGTTCTTC.

This sequence joins TRBV6-5 and TRBJ2-7; maybe TRBD1 (6 bases). CDR1 MNHEY and CDR2 SVGAGI come from the germline V gene. The CDR3 is 14 amino acids. V lost 5 bases and J 3 bases, leaving 14 bases between the germline ends. The CDR3 DNA reads TGTGCCAGCAGTCCTATGGACAGCAACTACGAGCAGTACTTC. This translates into CASSPMDSNYEQYF.

A remark on this clone: Different DNA sequences within this sample yield the same CDR3. This sequence joins TRBV6-2 or TRBV6-3 and TRBJ1-5; 7 bases match TRBD1. The V gene's germline CDR1 is MNHEY and CDR2 SVGEGT. CDR3 length equals 15 residues. V shed 1 base and J 2 bases; nucleotides not matched to a gene: 2. The CDR3 reads CASSYFGTGNQPQHF. CDR3 coding DNA: TGTGCCAGCAGTTACTTTGGGACAGGCAATCAGCCCCAGCATTTT.

This chain uses TRBV6-5 with TRBJ2-7; the match to TRBD1 covers 8 bases. J gave up 3 bases and V 0 bases, and 7 bases lay outside the gene matches. The CDR3 is 16 amino acids. Germline CDR1 is MNHEY and CDR2 is SVGAGI. The CDR3: CASSYSGQGSLYEQYF. CDR3 bases: TGTGCCAGCAGTTACTCCGGACAGGGCTCCCTCTACGAGCAGTACTTC.

The rearrangement joins TRBV6-2 or TRBV6-3 to TRBJ2-7; the D gene is possibly TRBD1 (6 bases). The germline V gene encodes CDR1 MNHEY and CDR2 SVGEGT. Trimming took 5 bases from V and 4 from J, leaving 21 bases between them. The CDR3 has 16 amino acids. CDR3 in DNA: TGTGCCAGCAGTACCGGCCGTGCACAGGGTTCATACGAGCAGTACTTC. Translating gives CASSTGRAQGSYEQYF.

The CDR3 region is CASSPGTGGRGVYGYTF. CDR3 DNA: TGTGCCAGCAGCCCTGGGACAGGGGGTAGGGGTGTGTATGGCTACACCTTC. The chain has TRBV5-5 and TRBJ1-2; 11 nucleotides match TRBD1. Germline V lookup: CDR1 SGHKS, CDR2 YYEKEE (reference sequence). V lost 4 bases to trimming and J lost 5 bases; unmatched junction nucleotides: 13. The CDR3 covers 17 residues.

V and J are TRBV5-4 and TRBJ2-3; 9 positions match TRBD2. CDR3 length equals 16 residues. Germline V gene data show CDR1 as SGHNT and CDR2 as YYREEE (reference sequence). V was pared by 4 bases and J by 2 bases, with 8 bases of the junction left unmatched. The CDR3 protein is CASSPGAGGTTDTQYF. Written as DNA, the CDR3 is TGTGCCAGCAGCCCCGGGGCGGGGGGGACCACAGATACGCAGTATTTT.

The chain uses TRBV14 and TRBJ2-3; 10 bases are shared with TRBD2. Unmatched junction bases numbered 4, after V lost 4 bases and J lost 0 bases. Germline V gives CDR1 SGHDN, CDR2 FVKESK. The CDR3 extends over 16 amino acids. Written as DNA, the CDR3 is TGTGCCAGCAGCCTCTTACTAGCGGGGAGCACAGATACGCAGTATTTT. It is translated as CASSLLLAGSTDTQYF.

The chain links TRBV6-1 to TRBJ1-2; D perhaps matches TRBD1 (5 bases). Trimming removed 3 bases from V and 7 bases from J, with 9 bases in between. This CDR3 spans 12 amino acids. The germline CDR1 and CDR2 sequences are MNHNS and SASEGT. CDR3 sequence reads: CASSDGARGYTF. The CDR3 coding sequence is TGTGCCAGCAGTGATGGGGCGCGTGGCTACACCTTC.

The chain employs TRBV7-8 and TRBJ1-3; TRBD1 matches at 8 bases. V shed 5 bases and J 0 bases; nucleotides not matched to a gene: 9. The CDR3 runs to 17 residues. Germline values: CDR1 SGHVS, CDR2 FQNEAQ. CDR3 nucleotides: TGTGCCAGCAGCCTGACAGGGGTGGGGACCTCTGGAAACACCATATATTTT. It encodes CASSLTGVGTSGNTIYF.

The gene calls are TRBV6-1 and TRBJ1-4; TRBD1 aligns across 7 bases. Losses at the gene ends were 4 bases for V and 4 bases for J; bases not matched to a gene: 9. Germline CDR1 is MNHNS and CDR2 is SASEGT. The CDR3 covers 16 residues. The CDR3 DNA sequence: TGTGCCAGCAGTGGCTCACCGGGACAGCGTAATGAAAAACTGTTTTTT. Translated: CASSGSPGQRNEKLFF.

The V and J genes are TRBV7-3 and TRBJ2-7; 10 bases fit TRBD2. This CDR3 comprises 15 residues. The J segment lost 6 bases and the V segment lost 5 bases, leaving 10 bases of the junction unmatched. CDR1 is SGHTA and CDR2 is FQGTGA in the germline V gene. The CDR3 nucleotides are TGTGCCAGCAGCAAAAGCGGGAGGGCCGCCGGCGAGCAGTACTTC. It encodes CASSKSGRAAGEQYF.

This rearrangement joins TRBV7-6 to TRBJ2-7; TRBD1 matches 9 bases. The J segment lost 3 bases and the V segment lost 5 bases, leaving 11 bases of the junction unmatched. The CDR3 consists of 16 residues. Germline CDR1 is SGHVS and CDR2 is FNYEAQ. The CDR3 region has the DNA TGTGCCAGCAGCCCCCGACAGGGGGGAATCGACTACGAGCAGTACTTC. This gives the protein CASSPRQGGIDYEQYF.

The CDR3 DNA reads TGTGCCACCAGTGGAGGGGGCAGTACAGATACGCAGTATTTT. Encoded protein: CATSGGGSTDTQYF. The chain has TRBV24-1 and TRBJ2-3, with TRBD1 identical over 7 bases. The CDR3 totals 14 residues. The V segment lost 5 bases and the J segment 3 bases; nucleotides outside the gene matches: 4. The V gene's germline CDR1 is KGHDR and CDR2 SFDVKD.

The rearrangement links TRBV24-1 to TRBJ1-5; 8 bases map to TRBD1. The germline V gene has CDR1 KGHDR and CDR2 SFDVKD. V trimming: 3 bases; J trimming: 1 base; junction bases outside the gene matches: 4. The CDR3 runs to 16 residues. Written as DNA, the CDR3 is TGTGCCACCAGTGATCCCCGACAGGGGAGCAATCAGCCCCAGCATTTT. Its protein product is CATSDPRQGSNQPQHF.

This chain connects TRBV19 to TRBJ1-2; D is possibly TRBD1 (6 bases). The CDR3 runs to 17 residues. Trimming stripped 6 bases from V and 5 bases from J, with 25 bases between. Per the germline V gene, CDR1 is LNHDA and CDR2 is SQIVND (reference sequence). In nucleotides, the CDR3 is TGTGCCAGTAGCAACTTCTGGAGGGGGGGCGCAGAGTATGGCTACACCTTC. Translation: CASSNFWRGGAEYGYTF. Filled out from reference TRBV19 and TRBJ1-2, the complete variable domain reads DGGITQSPKYLFRKEGQNVTLSCEQNLNHDAMYWYRQDPGQGLRLIYYSQIVNDFQKGDIAEGYSVSREKKESFPLTVTSAQKNPTAFYLCASSNFWRGGAEYGYTFGSGTRLTVV.

CDR3 sequence reads: CASSRTSGTNEQFF. The CDR3, as DNA: TGTGCCAGCAGCCGGACTAGCGGGACAAATGAGCAGTTCTTC. This chain connects TRBV7-3 to TRBJ2-1, with 12 bases matching TRBD2. The CDR3 totals 14 residues. After removal of 5 bases from V and 7 bases from J, the junction contained 3 bases not matched to a gene. Looked up from germline, CDR1 is SGHTA and CDR2 is FQGTGA.

The rearrangement links TRBV27 to TRBJ2-7; 7 bases are shared with TRBD1. This CDR3 is built from 16 residues. The V gene's germline CDR1 is MNHEY and CDR2 SMNVEV (reference sequence). V was clipped by 3 bases and J by 0 bases; unmatched bases: 8. The CDR3 sequence: CASSLVADRPSYEQYF. For the CDR3, the DNA is TGTGCCAGCAGTTTGGTCGCGGACAGGCCCTCCTACGAGCAGTACTTC.

The V and J genes are TRBV6-6 and TRBJ1-2; D gene ambiguous. Trimming stripped 4 bases from V and 0 bases from J, with 6 bases between. This CDR3 is built from 13 residues. Per the germline V gene, CDR1 is MNHNY and CDR2 is SVGAGI (reference sequence). The CDR3 sequence: CASSSDTNYGYTF. The DNA of the CDR3 is TGTGCCAGCAGTTCCGACACTAACTATGGCTACACCTTC.